This T cell receptor beta chain originates from a study of T-cell reconstitution after alpha-beta-depleted transplantation in children. Worth noting for this clonotype: Its target is unknown.

Unique molecular identifiers were used in preparing the TCRbeta library. TCRdb reprocessed the PCR reads via MiXCR and lists one record per CDR3 protein. The table lists about a million distinct CDR3 sequences, about 26% of them singletons. Findings and limits, study-wide: After transplant, high TCRbeta diversity at day 60 in some patients arose from surviving recipient T cells and thymic progenitors. T-cell numbers and diversity one year post-transplant derived largely from freshly generated T cells.

Trimming cost V 5 bases and J 0 bases; bases outside gene matches: 10. CDR1 is MDHEN, CDR2 SYDVKM, per germline. The CDR3 has 18 residues. The origin of this receptor is a boy younger than two who had a stem cell transplant for SCID, so the T cells may come from the graft donor. The specimen was PBMCs, mostly from graft donor cells, collected 360 days after TCRalphabeta/CD19-depleted stem cell transplant. This rearrangement joins TRBV28 to TRBJ2-6, with TRBD1 matching over 7 bases. CDR3 amino acids: CASSQPPGGHSGANVLTF. The CDR3, as DNA: TGTGCCAGCAGTCAACCCCCAGGGGGACACTCTGGGGCCAACGTCCTGACTTTC. Full variable domain (remainder filled in from reference TRBV28 and TRBJ2-6): DVKVTQSSRYLVKRTGEKVFLECVQDMDHENMFWYRQDPGLGLRLIYFSYDVKMKEKGDIPEGYSVSREKKERFSLILESASTNQTSMYLCASSQPPGGHSGANVLTFGAGSRLTVL.